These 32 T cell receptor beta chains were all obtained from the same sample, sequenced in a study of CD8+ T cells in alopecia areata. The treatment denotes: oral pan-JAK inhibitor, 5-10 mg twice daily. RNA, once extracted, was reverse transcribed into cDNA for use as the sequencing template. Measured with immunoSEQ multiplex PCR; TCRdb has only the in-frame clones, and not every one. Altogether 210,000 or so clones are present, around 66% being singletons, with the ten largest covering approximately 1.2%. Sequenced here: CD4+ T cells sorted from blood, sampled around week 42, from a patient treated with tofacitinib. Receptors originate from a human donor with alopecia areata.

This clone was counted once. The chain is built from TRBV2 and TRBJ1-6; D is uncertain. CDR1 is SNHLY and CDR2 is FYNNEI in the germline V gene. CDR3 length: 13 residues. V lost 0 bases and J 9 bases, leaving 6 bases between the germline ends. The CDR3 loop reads CASSEAPASPLHF. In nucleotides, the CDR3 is TGTGCCAGCAGTGAAGCGCCAGCTTCACCCCTCCACTTT.

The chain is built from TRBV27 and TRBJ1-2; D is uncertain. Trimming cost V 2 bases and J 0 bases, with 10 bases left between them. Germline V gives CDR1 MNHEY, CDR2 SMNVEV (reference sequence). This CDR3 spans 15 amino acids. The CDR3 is CASSLGRTTNYGYTF. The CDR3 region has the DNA TGTGCCAGCAGTTTAGGAAGGACCACTAACTATGGCTACACCTTC.

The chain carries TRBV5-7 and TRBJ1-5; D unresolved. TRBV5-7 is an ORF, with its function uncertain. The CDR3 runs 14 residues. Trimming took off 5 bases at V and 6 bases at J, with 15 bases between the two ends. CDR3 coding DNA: TGTGCCAGCAGGGTGGTAGAGGGTGTTCAGCCCCAGCATTTT. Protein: CASRVVEGVQPQHF.

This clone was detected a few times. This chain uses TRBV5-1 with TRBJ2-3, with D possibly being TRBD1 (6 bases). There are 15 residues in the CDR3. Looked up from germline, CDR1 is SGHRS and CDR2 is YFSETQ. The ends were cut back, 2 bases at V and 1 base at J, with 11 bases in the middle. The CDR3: CASSLLSGGTDTQYF. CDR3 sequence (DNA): TGCGCCAGCAGCTTACTATCAGGGGGCACAGATACGCAGTATTTT.

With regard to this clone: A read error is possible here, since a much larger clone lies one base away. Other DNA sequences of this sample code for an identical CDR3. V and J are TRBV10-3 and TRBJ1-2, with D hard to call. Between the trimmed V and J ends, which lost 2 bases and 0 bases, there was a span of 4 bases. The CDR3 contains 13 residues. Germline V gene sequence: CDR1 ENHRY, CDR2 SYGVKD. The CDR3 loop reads CAISEGTNYGYTF. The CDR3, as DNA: TGTGCCATCAGTGAGGGGACTAACTATGGCTACACCTTC.

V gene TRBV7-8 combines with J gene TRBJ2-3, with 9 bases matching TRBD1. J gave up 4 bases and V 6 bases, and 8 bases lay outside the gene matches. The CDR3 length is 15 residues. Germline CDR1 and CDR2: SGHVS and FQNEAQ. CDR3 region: CASRKTGGSADTQYF. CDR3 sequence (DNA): TGTGCCAGCAGGAAGACAGGGGGGAGTGCAGATACGCAGTATTTT.

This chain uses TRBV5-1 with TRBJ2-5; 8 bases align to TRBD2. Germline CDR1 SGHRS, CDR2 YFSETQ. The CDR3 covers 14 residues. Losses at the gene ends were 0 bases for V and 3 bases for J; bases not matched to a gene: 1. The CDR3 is CASSLETSEETQYF. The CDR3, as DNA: TGCGCCAGCAGCTTGGAGACTAGCGAAGAGACCCAGTACTTC.

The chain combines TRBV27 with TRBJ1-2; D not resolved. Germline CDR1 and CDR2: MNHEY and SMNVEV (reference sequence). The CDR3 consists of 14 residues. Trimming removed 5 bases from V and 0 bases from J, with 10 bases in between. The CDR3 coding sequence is TGTGCCAGCAGTACGACCGAGTCTAACTATGGCTACACCTTC. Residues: CASSTTESNYGYTF.

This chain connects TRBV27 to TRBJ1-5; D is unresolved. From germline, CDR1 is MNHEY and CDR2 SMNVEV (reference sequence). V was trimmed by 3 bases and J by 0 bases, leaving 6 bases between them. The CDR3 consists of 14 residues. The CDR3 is CASSLINSNQPQHF. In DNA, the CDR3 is TGTGCCAGCAGTTTGATCAATAGCAATCAGCCCCAGCATTTT.

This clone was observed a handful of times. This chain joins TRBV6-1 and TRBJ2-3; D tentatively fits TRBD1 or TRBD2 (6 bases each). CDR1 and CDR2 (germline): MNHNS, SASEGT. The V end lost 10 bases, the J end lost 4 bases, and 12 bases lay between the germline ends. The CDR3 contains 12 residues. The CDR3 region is CATTRGPDTQYF. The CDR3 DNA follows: TGTGCCACCACCCGGGGGCCAGATACGCAGTATTTT.

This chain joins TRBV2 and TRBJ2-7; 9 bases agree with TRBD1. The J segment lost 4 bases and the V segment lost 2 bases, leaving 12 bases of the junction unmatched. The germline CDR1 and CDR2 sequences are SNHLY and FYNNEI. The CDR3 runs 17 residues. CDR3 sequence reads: CASSESQVQGAKYEQYF. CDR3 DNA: TGTGCCAGCAGTGAAAGTCAAGTACAGGGGGCTAAGTACGAGCAGTACTTC.

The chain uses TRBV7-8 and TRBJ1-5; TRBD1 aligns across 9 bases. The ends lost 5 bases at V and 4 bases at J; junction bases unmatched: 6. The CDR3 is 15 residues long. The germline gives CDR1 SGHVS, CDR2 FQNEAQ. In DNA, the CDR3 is TGTGCCAGCAGCAGGGACAGGGAGAAGAATCAGCCCCAGCATTTT. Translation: CASSRDREKNQPQHF. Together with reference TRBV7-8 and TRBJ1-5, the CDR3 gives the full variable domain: GAGVSQSPRYKVAKRGQDVALRCDPISGHVSLFWYQQALGQGPEFLTYFQNEAQLDKSGLPSDRFFAERPEGSVSTLKIQRTQQEDSAVYLCASSRDREKNQPQHFGDGTRLSIL.

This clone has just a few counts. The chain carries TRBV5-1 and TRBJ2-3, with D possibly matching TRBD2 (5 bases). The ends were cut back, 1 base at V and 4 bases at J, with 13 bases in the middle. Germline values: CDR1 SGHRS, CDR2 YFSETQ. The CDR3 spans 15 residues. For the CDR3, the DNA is TGCGCCAGCAGCTTGAGGGCTCTCGGGGCAGATACGCAGTATTTT. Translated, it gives CASSLRALGADTQYF.

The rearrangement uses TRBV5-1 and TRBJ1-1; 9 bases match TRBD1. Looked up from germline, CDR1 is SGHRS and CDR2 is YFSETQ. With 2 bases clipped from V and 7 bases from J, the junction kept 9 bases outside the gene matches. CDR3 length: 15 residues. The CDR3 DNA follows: TGCGCCAGCAGCTTCGCCCGGACAGGGGACGGTGAAGCTTTCTTT. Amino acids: CASSFARTGDGEAFF.

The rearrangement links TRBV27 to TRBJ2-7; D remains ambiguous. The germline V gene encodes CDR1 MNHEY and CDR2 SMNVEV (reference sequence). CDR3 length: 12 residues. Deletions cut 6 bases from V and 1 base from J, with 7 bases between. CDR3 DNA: TGTGCCAGCAGCCAAGGTTCCTACGAGCAGTACTTC. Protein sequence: CASSQGSYEQYF.

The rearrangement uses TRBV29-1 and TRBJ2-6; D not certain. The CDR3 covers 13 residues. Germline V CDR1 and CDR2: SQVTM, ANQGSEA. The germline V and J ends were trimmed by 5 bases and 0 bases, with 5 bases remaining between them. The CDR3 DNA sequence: TGCAGCGTTTTTCTCTCTGGGGCCAACGTCCTGACTTTC. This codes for CSVFLSGANVLTF.

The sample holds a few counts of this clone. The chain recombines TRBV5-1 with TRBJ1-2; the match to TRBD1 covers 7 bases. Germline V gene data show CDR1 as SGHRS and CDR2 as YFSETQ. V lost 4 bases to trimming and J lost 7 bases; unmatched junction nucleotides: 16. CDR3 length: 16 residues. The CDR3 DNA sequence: TGCGCCAGCAGCCTCCGGACAGGAATCGGTGCCGGTGGCTACACCTTC. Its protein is CASSLRTGIGAGGYTF.

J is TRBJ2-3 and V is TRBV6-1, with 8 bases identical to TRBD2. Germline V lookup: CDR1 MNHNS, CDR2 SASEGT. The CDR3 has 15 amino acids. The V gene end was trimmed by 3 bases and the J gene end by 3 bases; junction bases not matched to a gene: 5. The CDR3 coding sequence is TGTGCCAGCAGTGACAGGCTAGCGGGTACAGATACGCAGTATTTT. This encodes CASSDRLAGTDTQYF.

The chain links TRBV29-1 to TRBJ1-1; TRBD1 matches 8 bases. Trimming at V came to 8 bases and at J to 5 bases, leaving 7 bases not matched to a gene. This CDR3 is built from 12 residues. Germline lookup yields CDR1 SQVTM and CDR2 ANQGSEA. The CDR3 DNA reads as TGCAGCATAGCACAGGGGGGGACTGAAGCTTTCTTT. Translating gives CSIAQGGTEAFF.

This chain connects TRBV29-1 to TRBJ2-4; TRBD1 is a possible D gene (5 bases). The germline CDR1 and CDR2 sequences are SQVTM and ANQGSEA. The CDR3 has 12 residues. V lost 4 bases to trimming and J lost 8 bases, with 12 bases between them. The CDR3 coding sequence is TGCAGCGTTGTTCAGGGCGCGGACATTCAGTACTTC. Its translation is CSVVQGADIQYF. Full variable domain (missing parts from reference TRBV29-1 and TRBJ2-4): SAVISQKPSRDICQRGTSLTIQCQVDSQVTMMFWYRQQPGQSLTLIATANQGSEATYESGFVIDKFPISRPNLTFSTLTVSNMSPEDSSIYLCSVVQGADIQYFGAGTRLSVL.

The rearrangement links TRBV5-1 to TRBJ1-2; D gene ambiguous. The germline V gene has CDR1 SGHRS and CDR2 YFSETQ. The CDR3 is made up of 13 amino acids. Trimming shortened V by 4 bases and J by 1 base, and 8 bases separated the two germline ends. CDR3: CASSTTDNYGYTF. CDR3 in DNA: TGCGCCAGCAGCACCACAGATAACTATGGCTACACCTTC.

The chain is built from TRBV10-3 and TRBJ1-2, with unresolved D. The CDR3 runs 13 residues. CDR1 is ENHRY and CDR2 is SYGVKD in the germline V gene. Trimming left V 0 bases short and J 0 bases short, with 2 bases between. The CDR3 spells CAISESANYGYTF. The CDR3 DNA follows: TGTGCCATCAGTGAGTCGGCTAACTATGGCTACACCTTC.

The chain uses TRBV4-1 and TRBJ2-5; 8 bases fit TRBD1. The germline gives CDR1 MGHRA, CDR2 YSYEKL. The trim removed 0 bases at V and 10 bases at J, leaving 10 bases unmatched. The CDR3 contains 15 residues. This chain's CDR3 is CASSQDLRDRWDQYF. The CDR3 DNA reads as TGCGCCAGCAGCCAAGATCTCCGGGACAGGTGGGACCAGTACTTC.

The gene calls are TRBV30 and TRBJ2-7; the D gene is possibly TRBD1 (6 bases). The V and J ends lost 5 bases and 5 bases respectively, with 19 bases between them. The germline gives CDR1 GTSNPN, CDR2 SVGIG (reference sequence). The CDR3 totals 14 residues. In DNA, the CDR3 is TGTGCCTGGGCAACCGGGACAATAGGTCACGAGCAGTACTTC. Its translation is CAWATGTIGHEQYF.

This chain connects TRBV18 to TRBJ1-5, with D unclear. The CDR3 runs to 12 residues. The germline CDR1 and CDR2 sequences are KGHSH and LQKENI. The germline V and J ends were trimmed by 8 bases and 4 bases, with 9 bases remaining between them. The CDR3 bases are TGTGCCAGCGGCACCCGGAATCAGCCCCAGCATTTT. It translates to CASGTRNQPQHF.

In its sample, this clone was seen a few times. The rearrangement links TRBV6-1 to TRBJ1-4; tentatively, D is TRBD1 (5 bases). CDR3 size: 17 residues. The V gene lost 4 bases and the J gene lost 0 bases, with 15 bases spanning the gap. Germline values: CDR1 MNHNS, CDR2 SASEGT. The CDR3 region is CASSGGLGIATNEKLFF. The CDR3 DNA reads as TGTGCCAGCAGTGGGGGGTTGGGAATCGCAACTAATGAAAAACTGTTTTTT.

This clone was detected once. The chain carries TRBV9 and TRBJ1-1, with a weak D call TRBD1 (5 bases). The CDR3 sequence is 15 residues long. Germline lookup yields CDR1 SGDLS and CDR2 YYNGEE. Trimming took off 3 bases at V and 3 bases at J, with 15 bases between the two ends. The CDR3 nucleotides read TGTGCCAGCAGCGCGAGGGGAGATGGGGACACTGAAGCTTTCTTT. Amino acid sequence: CASSARGDGDTEAFF.

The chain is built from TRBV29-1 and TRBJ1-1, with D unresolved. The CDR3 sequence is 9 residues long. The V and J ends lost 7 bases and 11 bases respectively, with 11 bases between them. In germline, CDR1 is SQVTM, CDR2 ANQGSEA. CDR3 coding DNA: TGCAGCGATACACCCGGGGCTTTCTTT. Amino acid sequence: CSDTPGAFF.

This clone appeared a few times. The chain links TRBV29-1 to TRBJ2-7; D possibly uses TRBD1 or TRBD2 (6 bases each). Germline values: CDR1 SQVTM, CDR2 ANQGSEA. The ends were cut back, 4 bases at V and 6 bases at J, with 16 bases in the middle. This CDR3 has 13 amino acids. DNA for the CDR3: TGCAGCGTTGTCAGGTCCAGGGGAGGCGAGCAGTACTTC. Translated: CSVVRSRGGEQYF.

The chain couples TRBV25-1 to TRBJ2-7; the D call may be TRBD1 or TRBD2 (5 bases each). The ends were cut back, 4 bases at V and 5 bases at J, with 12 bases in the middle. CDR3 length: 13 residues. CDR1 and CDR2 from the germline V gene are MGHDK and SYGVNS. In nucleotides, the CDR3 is TGTGCCAGCAGTGGAGGGACCTCTAACGAGCAGTACTTC. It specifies CASSGGTSNEQYF.

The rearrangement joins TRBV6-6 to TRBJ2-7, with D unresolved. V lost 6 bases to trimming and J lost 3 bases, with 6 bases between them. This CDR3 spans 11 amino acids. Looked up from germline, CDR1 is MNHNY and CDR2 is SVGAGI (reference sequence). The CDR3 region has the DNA TGTGCCAGCAGCCCCAACTACGAGCAGTACTTC. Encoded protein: CASSPNYEQYF.

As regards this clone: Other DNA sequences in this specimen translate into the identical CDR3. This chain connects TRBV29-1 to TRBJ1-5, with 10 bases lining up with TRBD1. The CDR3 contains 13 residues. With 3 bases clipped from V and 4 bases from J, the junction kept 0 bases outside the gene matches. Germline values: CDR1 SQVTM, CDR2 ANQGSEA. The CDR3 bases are TGCAGCGTTGAGGGACAGGGGAATCAGCCCCAGCATTTT. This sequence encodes CSVEGQGNQPQHF.